This is a list of T cell receptor beta chains from one sample in a study of blood T cell repertoires in COVID-19. The data were produced by immunoSEQ multiplex PCR, yet TCRdb's version contains in-frame clones alone and is incomplete. The sample consists of fewer than 75,000 clones, roughly nine tenths of them appearing once. The sequenced sample consisted of peripheral blood. All receptors derive from a man between 50 and 59 years old with active COVID-19. Each CDR3 is given with its conserved first and last residue. The D gene is left open where the match is weak. Not every row has a clone size; where given, it reads once, few, many or a size class.

size	V	J	length	D	CDR3	DNA
-	TRBV7-2	TRBJ1-5	15	-	CASSLSGDRTQPQHF	TGTGCCAGCAGCTTGTCGGGGGATCGTACTCAGCCCCAGCATTTT
-	TRBV3-1/TRBV3-2	TRBJ2-3	16	TRBD2	CASSQGASGGADTQYF	TGTGCCAGCAGCCAAGGGGCTAGCGGGGGAGCAGATACGCAGTATTTT
-	TRBV11-2	TRBJ2-3	15	-	CASSLDRVGTDTQYF	TGTGCCAGCAGCTTAGATCGGGTAGGCACAGATACGCAGTATTTT
-	TRBV4-1	TRBJ2-2	15	-	CASSQDPEAYRELFF	TGCGCCAGCAGCCAAGATCCGGAGGCATATCGGGAGCTGTTTTTT
-	TRBV5-1	TRBJ2-6	18	TRBD1	CASSPSGQGTSGANVLTF	TGCGCCAGCAGCCCCTCGGGACAGGGTACATCTGGGGCCAACGTCCTGACTTTC
-	TRBV5-1	TRBJ1-2	14	-	CASNLIQGMDGYTF	TGCGCCAGCAACCTCATACAGGGTATGGATGGCTACACCTTC
few	TRBV9	TRBJ1-3	14	-	CASAEAGGGNTIYF	TGTGCCAGCGCTGAGGCGGGCGGTGGAAACACCATATATTTT
once	TRBV5-1	TRBJ1-1	14	-	CASSLQPGSTEAFF	TGCGCCAGCAGCTTGCAACCGGGAAGCACTGAAGCTTTCTTT
-	TRBV7-2	TRBJ2-5	19	TRBD2	CASSDRTPRDYPYQETQYF	TGTGCCAGCAGCGATCGCACACCCCGGGACTACCCGTACCAAGAGACCCAGTACTTC
-	TRBV5-1	TRBJ2-7	14	TRBD1	CASSLRQGAYEQYF	TGCGCCAGCAGCTTGCGACAGGGGGCCTACGAGCAGTACTTC
-	TRBV4-3	TRBJ1-2	16	TRBD1	CASSQETGAYSYGYTF	TGCGCCAGCAGCCAAGAGACAGGGGCTTACTCCTATGGCTACACCTTC
-	TRBV15	TRBJ1-3	17	-	CATSRDQVAGRRNTIYF	TGTGCCACCAGCAGAGATCAAGTCGCAGGGCGGCGAAACACCATATATTTT
-	TRBV19	TRBJ2-2	14	-	CASSIQSNTGELFF	TGTGCCAGTAGTATTCAGTCGAACACCGGGGAGCTGTTTTTT
-	TRBV3-1/TRBV3-2	TRBJ2-7	14	-	CASSPNLGSYEQYF	TGTGCCAGCAGCCCTAATCTCGGTTCCTACGAGCAGTACTTC
-	TRBV18	TRBJ2-5	13	-	CASSRFSGETQYF	TGTGCCAGCTCACGGTTCTCCGGAGAGACCCAGTACTTC
few	TRBV7-9	TRBJ2-7	14	-	CASSLRTGRDEQYF	TGTGCCAGCAGCTTGAGGACAGGGAGGGACGAGCAGTACTTC